This T cell receptor beta chain is drawn from a study of immune reconstitution after stem cell transplant in scleroderma (dated by TCRdb to about 2017). The germline V gene (reference sequence) specifies MNHEY as CDR1 and SMNVEV as CDR2. Reading from cysteine to phenylalanine, the CDR3 counts 12 amino acids. The sequence is cut down to CDR3 DNA, 36 bases in frame from base 1. Concerning this clonotype: Its binding antigen is unknown. A much larger clone differs by one base, so this may be a read error.

The library was generated by RT-PCR. The reads were generated on an Illumina MiSeq. TCRdb handled the public reads itself, with Q25 trimming in fastp and clone calling in MiXCR, and kept productive beta chains. Identical CDR3 protein sequences are pooled into one entry, listed with their most common genes and DNA. The sample contains around 4,000 distinct CDR3 sequences, approximately 5.9% of them found a single time. Roughly 15% of the sample is in the top ten clones. Rearrangement joined TRBV27 to TRBJ2-2; the D gene assignment is ambiguous. The source is a female donor with systemic sclerosis. This sample was obtained before or after autologous hematopoietic stem cell transplantation (not recorded which). The nucleotides read TGTGCCGGCAGTTTTGCCTCTGGGGAGCTGTTTTTT. It translates to CAGSFASGELFF.